These 18 T cell receptor beta chains originate from one sample sequenced in a study of early T cells in non-severe SARS-CoV-2 infection. MiXCR was run by TCRdb on the 5' RACE reads, yielding one entry per CDR3 protein. The sample lists approximately 79,000 distinct CDR3 sequences, roughly 13% occurring once. Specimen: whole blood. These receptors were obtained from an adult who was a healthcare worker with PCR-confirmed SARS-CoV-2 infection or an uninfected control (not recorded which).

The rearrangement joins TRBV4-1 to TRBJ2-1, with 12 bases identical to TRBD1. CDR1 is MGHRA, CDR2 YSYEKL, per germline. The CDR3 is 15 amino acids. The V segment lost 4 bases and the J segment 7 bases; nucleotides outside the gene matches: 5. The CDR3 DNA reads TGCGCCAGCAGCCCGGGACAGGGGGCAGGTAATGAGCAGTTCTTC. This codes for CASSPGQGAGNEQFF.

The chain uses TRBV20-1 and TRBJ2-3; TRBD2 aligns across 7 bases. With 0 bases clipped from V and 5 bases from J, the junction kept 8 bases outside the gene matches. CDR3 length equals 15 residues. Germline V lookup: CDR1 DFQATT, CDR2 SNEGSKA (reference sequence). The CDR3 reads CSARDGRGVGDTQYF. CDR3 DNA sequence: TGCAGTGCTAGAGATGGACGGGGGGTCGGAGATACGCAGTATTTT.

Here the CDR3 DNA reads TGTGCCAGCAGCCTCCAGGGCGAGCAGTACTTC. This sequence encodes CASSLQGEQYF. The V and J genes are TRBV3-1 and TRBJ2-7; tentatively, D is TRBD1 (5 bases). This CDR3 comprises 11 residues. Trimming removed 4 bases from V and 6 bases from J, with 7 bases in between. Germline V gives CDR1 LGHDT, CDR2 YNNKEL (reference sequence).

CDR3 sequence: CASSEGAGDTGELFF. CDR3 nucleotide sequence: TGTGCCAGCAGTGAAGGGGCGGGAGACACCGGGGAGCTGTTTTTT. J is TRBJ2-2 and V is TRBV6-4; 7 bases fit TRBD2. The CDR3 is 15 residues long. Unmatched junction bases numbered 4, after V lost 3 bases and J lost 3 bases. Germline loops: CDR1 MRHNA, CDR2 SNTAGT.

The chain is built from TRBV25-1 and TRBJ2-3, with no clear D. Germline assignment: CDR1 MGHDK and CDR2 SYGVNS. CDR3 length: 17 residues. V shed 4 bases and J shed 0 bases, with 17 bases lying between them. CDR3 nucleotide sequence: TGTGCCAGCAGTGGTCGGAAGGCCCCTCCTAGCACAGATACGCAGTATTTT. Protein product: CASSGRKAPPSTDTQYF.

The genes are TRBV28 and TRBJ2-5, with 9 bases lining up with TRBD2. Germline lookup yields CDR1 MDHEN and CDR2 SYDVKM. The CDR3 length is 16 residues. The ends lost 5 bases at V and 5 bases at J; junction bases unmatched: 12. The CDR3 region has the DNA TGTGCCAGCAGTGGCCCGGTATTAGCGGGAGTGGAGACCCAGTACTTC. Translation gives CASSGPVLAGVETQYF.

In this sample, this clonotype turned up a few times. The V and J genes are TRBV7-8 and TRBJ2-7; 8 bases match TRBD2. Trimming took 5 bases from V and 2 from J; bases not matched to a gene: 17. CDR3 length equals 18 residues. From germline, CDR1 is SGHVS and CDR2 FQNEAQ. The CDR3 DNA reads as TGTGCCAGCAGCGGAGGTCTGTGGGGGGAGCGGGGGACCTACGAGCAGTACTTC. It codes for CASSGGLWGERGTYEQYF.

This clonotype was seen a handful of times. The gene calls are TRBV20-1 and TRBJ2-1, with 8 bases fitting TRBD2. CDR1 DFQATT and CDR2 SNEGSKA come from the germline V gene (reference sequence). The CDR3 length is 16 residues. V was clipped by 3 bases and J by 0 bases; unmatched bases: 7. The chain's CDR3 is CSARGLSGSSYNEQFF. CDR3 nucleotides: TGCAGTGCTAGGGGATTAAGCGGGAGCTCCTACAATGAGCAGTTCTTC.

This clonotype was seen a handful of times. CDR3 in amino acids: CASSLEAGGPGEQYF. The CDR3 DNA reads as TGTGCCAGCAGCTTAGAGGCGGGAGGGCCAGGAGAGCAGTACTTC. V is TRBV7-6 and J is TRBJ2-7; 9 positions agree with TRBD2. There are 15 residues in the CDR3. Unmatched junction bases numbered 8, after V lost 1 base and J lost 7 bases. Germline CDR1 is SGHVS and CDR2 is FNYEAQ.

This clonotype came up many times. Here the CDR3 DNA reads TGTGCCAGCAGTGCCCAGACTAGCGGGGTAGGGACCCAGTACTTC. Its protein product is CASSAQTSGVGTQYF. This rearrangement joins TRBV2 to TRBJ2-5, with 11 bases identical to TRBD2. This CDR3 is built from 15 residues. Trimming at V came to 4 bases and at J to 7 bases, leaving 8 bases not matched to a gene. Germline V gene sequence: CDR1 SNHLY, CDR2 FYNNEI.

This clonotype was seen more than once but under ten times. The rearrangement uses TRBV4-1 and TRBJ2-7; 9 bases are a match to TRBD2. This CDR3 has 16 amino acids. Germline-derived CDR1 and CDR2 are MGHRA and YSYEKL. V dropped 3 bases and J dropped 3; count of bases not matched to a gene: 9. The CDR3 nucleotides are TGCGCCAGCAGCCAGGTCACTAGCGGGCCCGACTACGAGCAGTACTTC. It yields the protein CASSQVTSGPDYEQYF.

This clonotype was detected ten times or more. The chain couples TRBV29-1 to TRBJ2-7; 7 bases align to TRBD1. The V and J ends lost 5 bases and 2 bases, in that order; junction bases with no gene match: 9. The CDR3 has 14 amino acids. CDR1 and CDR2 (germline): SQVTM, ANQGSEA. In nucleotides, the CDR3 is TGCAGCGTTTGCCTACCGGGACAGCCCTACGAGCAGTACTTC. Its protein is CSVCLPGQPYEQYF.

The chain employs TRBV20-1 and TRBJ2-2, with 7 bases lining up with TRBD1. The trim removed 6 bases at V and 2 bases at J, leaving 6 bases unmatched. CDR1 DFQATT and CDR2 SNEGSKA come from the germline V gene (reference sequence). CDR3 length: 14 amino acids. The CDR3 nucleotides are TGCAGTGCCCCGGACAGGACTAACACCGGGGAGCTGTTTTTT. Its protein is CSAPDRTNTGELFF.

This clonotype was seen more than once but under ten times. V is TRBV5-1 and J is TRBJ2-5; D is uncertain. This CDR3 contains 11 residues. The germline V gene encodes CDR1 SGHRS and CDR2 YFSETQ. Trimming left V 5 bases short and J 1 base short, with 3 bases between. CDR3 amino acids: CASRLQETQYF. CDR3 nucleotide sequence: TGCGCCAGCAGACTCCAAGAGACCCAGTACTTC.

This clonotype was picked up a small number of times. The J gene is TRBJ2-2, the V gene TRBV10-2; 8 nucleotides agree with TRBD1. The CDR3 is made up of 16 amino acids. Germline values: CDR1 WSHSY, CDR2 SAAADI. V trimming: 6 bases; J trimming: 0 bases; junction bases outside the gene matches: 6. The CDR3 reads CASSSGQAPNTGELFF. Here the CDR3 DNA reads TGCGCCAGCAGCTCGGGACAGGCGCCGAACACCGGGGAGCTGTTTTTT.

This clonotype showed up just a few times. This chain connects TRBV12-3 or TRBV12-4 to TRBJ2-7; tentatively, D is TRBD2 (6 bases). V lost 6 bases to trimming and J lost 3 bases, with 21 bases between them. The CDR3 has 16 amino acids. In DNA, the CDR3 is TGTGCCAGCAGCACCAAGTCTGCACTAGCTATCTACGAGCAGTACTTC. Amino acids: CASSTKSALAIYEQYF.

This clonotype was recorded at least ten times. The chain uses TRBV2 and TRBJ1-5; D gene ambiguous. The CDR3 has 15 amino acids. Germline V gene lookup returns CDR1 SNHLY and CDR2 FYNNEI. The V end was cut by 3 bases, the J end by 0 bases, with 9 bases between. The CDR3 loop reads CASSDNDNSNQPQHF. In nucleotides, the CDR3 is TGTGCCAGCAGTGATAACGATAATAGCAATCAGCCCCAGCATTTT.

V gene TRBV7-3 combines with J gene TRBJ2-7; possibly TRBD2 for D (5 bases). Germline CDR1 and CDR2: SGHTA and FQGTGA. The CDR3 loop spans 13 amino acids. Trimming took 0 bases from V and 6 from J, leaving 9 bases between them. The CDR3 loop is CASSLTTSSEQYF. CDR3 DNA sequence: TGTGCCAGCAGCTTAACAACTAGTTCCGAGCAGTACTTC.